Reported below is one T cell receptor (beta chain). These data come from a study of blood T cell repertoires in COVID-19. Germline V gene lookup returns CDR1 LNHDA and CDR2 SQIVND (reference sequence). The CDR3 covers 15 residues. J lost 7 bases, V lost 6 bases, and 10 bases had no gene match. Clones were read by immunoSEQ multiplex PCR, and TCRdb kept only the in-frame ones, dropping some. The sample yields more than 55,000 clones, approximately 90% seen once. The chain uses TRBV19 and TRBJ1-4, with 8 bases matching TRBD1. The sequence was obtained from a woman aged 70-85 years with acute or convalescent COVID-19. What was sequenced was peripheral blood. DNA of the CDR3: TGTGCCAGTAGAGACCGAGGAGACAGGGGTGAAAAACTGTTTTTT. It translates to CASRDRGDRGEKLFF.